This T cell receptor (beta chain) was sequenced in a study of technical replicates of blood from a few donors. Profiling relied on immunoSEQ multiplex PCR, and the TCRdb table lists in-frame clones only, not all of them. This table has tens of thousands of clones, 96% appearing once. The ends lost 3 bases at V and 3 bases at J; junction bases unmatched: 6. The CDR3 loop spans 16 amino acids. The V gene's germline CDR1 is SGDLS and CDR2 YYNGEE. The receptor was isolated from a human donor in good health. Specimen: T cells isolated from PBMCs. This chain joins TRBV9 and TRBJ2-1, with 10 bases aligning to TRBD2. CDR3 protein: CASSDPLAGDYNEQFF. DNA for the CDR3: TGTGCCAGCAGCGACCCTCTAGCGGGAGACTACAATGAGCAGTTCTTC.